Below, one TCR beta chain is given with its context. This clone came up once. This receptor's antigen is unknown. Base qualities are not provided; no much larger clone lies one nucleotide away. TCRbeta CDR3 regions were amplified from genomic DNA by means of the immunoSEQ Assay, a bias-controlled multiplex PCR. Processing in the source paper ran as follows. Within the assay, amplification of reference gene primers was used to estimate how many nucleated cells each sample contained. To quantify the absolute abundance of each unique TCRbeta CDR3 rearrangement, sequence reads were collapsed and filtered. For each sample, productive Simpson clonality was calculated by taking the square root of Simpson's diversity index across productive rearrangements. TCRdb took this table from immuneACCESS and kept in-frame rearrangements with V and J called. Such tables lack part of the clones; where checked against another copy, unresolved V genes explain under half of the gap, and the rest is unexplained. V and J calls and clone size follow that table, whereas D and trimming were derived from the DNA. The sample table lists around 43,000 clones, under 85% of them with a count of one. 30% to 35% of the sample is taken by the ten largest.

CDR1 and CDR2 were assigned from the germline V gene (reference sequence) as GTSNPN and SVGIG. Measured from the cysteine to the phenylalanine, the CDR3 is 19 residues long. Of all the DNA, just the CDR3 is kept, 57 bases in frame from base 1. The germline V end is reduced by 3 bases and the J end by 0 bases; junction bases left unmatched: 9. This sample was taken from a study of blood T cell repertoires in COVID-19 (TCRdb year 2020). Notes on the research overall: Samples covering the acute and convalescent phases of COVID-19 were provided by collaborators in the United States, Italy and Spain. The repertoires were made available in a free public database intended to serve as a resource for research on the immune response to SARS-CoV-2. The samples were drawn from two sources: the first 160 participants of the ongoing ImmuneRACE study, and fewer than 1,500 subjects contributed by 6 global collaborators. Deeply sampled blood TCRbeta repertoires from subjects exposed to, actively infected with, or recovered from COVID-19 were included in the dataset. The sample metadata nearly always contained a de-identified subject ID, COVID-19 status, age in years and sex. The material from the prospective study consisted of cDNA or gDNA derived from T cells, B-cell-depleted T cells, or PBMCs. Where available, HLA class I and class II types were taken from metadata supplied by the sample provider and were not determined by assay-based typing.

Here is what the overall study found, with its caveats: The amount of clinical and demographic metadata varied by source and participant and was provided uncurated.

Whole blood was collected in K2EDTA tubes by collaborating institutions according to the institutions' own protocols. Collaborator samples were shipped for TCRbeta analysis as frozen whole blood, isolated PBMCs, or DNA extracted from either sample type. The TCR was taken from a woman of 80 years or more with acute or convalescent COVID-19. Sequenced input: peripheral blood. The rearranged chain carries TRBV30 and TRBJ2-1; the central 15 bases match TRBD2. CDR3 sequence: CAWRPPGLAGGSSYNEQFF. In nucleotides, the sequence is TGTGCCTGGAGACCTCCGGGACTAGCGGGAGGCAGCTCCTACAATGAGCAGTTCTTC.